The 32 T cell receptor beta chains given below trace back to one sample, sequenced in a study of cytomegalovirus exposure and HLA in healthy donors. The PCR contained 60 Vbeta and 13 Jbeta primers. Method: immunoSEQ multiplex PCR; TCRdb's copy keeps in-frame clones and lacks some. The sample shows around 100,000 clones, approximately 80% of them seen only once. The sample taken for sequencing was PBMCs. These receptors were collected from a woman aged 18-29 years in good health and CMV-seronegative.

The chain uses TRBV27 and TRBJ2-2; TRBD2 might be the D (5 bases). V was shortened by 4 bases and J by 5 bases, with 11 bases between the two germline ends. CDR1 is MNHEY and CDR2 is SMNVEV in the germline V gene (reference sequence). The CDR3 runs 14 residues. The CDR3 is CASSYGPGTGELFF. DNA for the CDR3: TGTGCCAGCAGTTATGGGCCGGGGACCGGGGAGCTGTTTTTT.

J is TRBJ2-5 and V is TRBV6-5, with D possibly TRBD1 on 7 matching bases. The DNA end lines up better with TRBJ2-7; the J call may be wrong. The CDR3 is made up of 15 amino acids. Germline lookup yields CDR1 MNHEY and CDR2 SVGAGI. CDR3 sequence reads: CASRPTGDSSYEQYF. The DNA for the CDR3 is TGTGCCAGCAGGCCCACAGGGGACTCCTCCTACGAGCAGTACTTC.

This clone occurred a few times. The CDR3 protein is CASSWIRDRDEKLFF. The CDR3, as DNA: TGTGCCAGCAGCTGGATCCGGGACAGGGATGAAAAACTGTTTTTT. V and J are TRBV7-8 and TRBJ1-4, with 9 bases that match TRBD1. CDR3 length: 15 residues. V dropped 4 bases and J dropped 6; count of bases not matched to a gene: 6. Germline-derived CDR1 and CDR2 are SGHVS and FQNEAQ.

The chain employs TRBV5-6 and TRBJ2-5, with TRBD2 matching 7 bases. The germline V gene encodes CDR1 SGHDT and CDR2 YYEEEE. Trimming cost V 4 bases and J 4 bases; bases outside gene matches: 13. The CDR3 has 16 residues. CDR3 region: CASSHGVAGVRETQYF. CDR3 coding DNA: TGTGCCAGCAGCCATGGGGTGGCGGGAGTTCGAGAGACCCAGTACTTC.

This chain joins TRBV2 and TRBJ2-2, with TRBD2 identical over 9 bases. Germline values: CDR1 SNHLY, CDR2 FYNNEI. V trimming: 2 bases; J trimming: 3 bases; junction bases outside the gene matches: 7. This CDR3 spans 17 amino acids. The DNA of the CDR3 is TGTGCCAGCAGTGAACGGGTAGCGGGAGCGCACACCGGGGAGCTGTTTTTT. This codes for CASSERVAGAHTGELFF.

The chain joins TRBV6-5 to TRBJ2-3; weak D call: TRBD1 (6 bases). V dropped 5 bases and J dropped 5 bases, with 8 bases sitting between them. Germline CDR1 MNHEY, CDR2 SVGAGI. The CDR3 length is 12 residues. This CDR3 reads CASSRGGDTQYF. CDR3 nucleotide sequence: TGTGCCAGCAGTCGAGGGGGAGATACGCAGTATTTT.

V is TRBV29-1 and J is TRBJ2-6, with a tentative D call TRBD1 (5 bases). The CDR3 is made up of 13 amino acids. Germline-derived CDR1 and CDR2 are SQVTM and ANQGSEA. The germline V and J ends were trimmed by 6 bases and 2 bases, with 8 bases remaining between them. CDR3 coding DNA: TGCAGCGTCTCAGGGACTGGGGCCAACGTCCTGACTTTC. It specifies CSVSGTGANVLTF.

In its sample, this clone was seen a few times. The chain is built from TRBV28 and TRBJ2-7, with D hard to call. Germline assignment: CDR1 MDHEN and CDR2 SYDVKM. This CDR3 has 14 residues. V lost 1 base and J lost 3, with 10 bases in between. CDR3 bases: TGTGCCAGCAGTTTATCCTCTCCCCTCTACGAGCAGTACTTC. This codes for CASSLSSPLYEQYF.

The chain links TRBV19 to TRBJ2-5, with 12 bases lining up with TRBD2. Trimming took 1 base from V and 0 from J; bases not matched to a gene: 3. There are 17 residues in the CDR3. CDR1 is LNHDA and CDR2 is SQIVND in the germline V gene (reference sequence). The CDR3 region has the DNA TGTGCCAGTAGTATAGGACTAGCGGGGGACAACCAAGAGACCCAGTACTTC. This encodes CASSIGLAGDNQETQYF.

This chain uses TRBV7-8 with TRBJ1-1; TRBD1 agrees at 11 bases. The CDR3 loop spans 15 amino acids. V shed 5 bases and J 5 bases; nucleotides not matched to a gene: 7. Germline V gene sequence: CDR1 SGHVS, CDR2 FQNEAQ. CDR3 protein: CASSPWDRGITEAFF. The CDR3 coding sequence is TGTGCCAGCAGCCCCTGGGACAGGGGGATTACTGAAGCTTTCTTT.

The rearrangement links TRBV1 to TRBJ2-7; TRBD2 was called by the table and not checked on the DNA. TRBV1 is recorded as a pseudogene. The CDR3 is 15 residues long. CDR3 bases: TGCACCAGCAGCCTAGGGGACTCCGATTATCTCGAGCAGTACGTC. Protein product: CTSSLGDSDYLEQYV.

The CDR3 DNA is TGTGCCAGCAGCTCAAGGGGCTTTCGAGAGACCCAGTACTTC. It encodes CASSSRGFRETQYF. The gene calls are TRBV7-2 and TRBJ2-5; a weak D match, TRBD1 (5 bases). Trimming cost V 4 bases and J 4 bases, with 13 bases left between them. The CDR3 extends over 14 amino acids. Germline V CDR1 and CDR2: SGHTA, FQGNSA. Drawing the rest from reference TRBV7-2 and TRBJ2-5, the complete variable domain is GAGVSQSPSNKVTEKGKDVELRCDPISGHTALYWYRQSLGQGLEFLIYFQGNSAPDKSGLPSDRFSAERTGGSVSTLTIQRTQQEDSAVYLCASSSRGFRETQYFGPGTRLLVL.

This sequence joins TRBV28 and TRBJ1-1, with D perhaps TRBD1 (6 bases). Germline V lookup: CDR1 MDHEN, CDR2 SYDVKM. Trimming stripped 4 bases from V and 5 bases from J, with 11 bases between. The CDR3 contains 13 residues. The CDR3 loop reads CASSWGRGTEAFF. CDR3 nucleotides: TGTGCCAGCAGTTGGGGGCGCGGGACTGAAGCTTTCTTT.

This sequence joins TRBV2 and TRBJ2-7; D is possibly TRBD1 (5 bases). Germline loops: CDR1 SNHLY, CDR2 FYNNEI. The CDR3 consists of 13 residues. V shed 8 bases and J shed 2 bases, with 13 bases lying between them. CDR3 protein: CASRPPDTYEQYV. The CDR3 nucleotides are TGTGCCAGCCGTCCACCGGACACCTACGAGCAGTACGTC.

This clone was seen a few times. The chain is built from TRBV27 and TRBJ1-4, with TRBD1 identical over 7 bases. This CDR3 comprises 12 residues. In germline, CDR1 is MNHEY, CDR2 SMNVEV (reference sequence). V shed 10 bases and J 8 bases; nucleotides not matched to a gene: 7. The CDR3 protein is CATGQAVEKLFF. The CDR3 region has the DNA TGTGCCACCGGACAGGCGGTCGAAAAACTGTTTTTT.

The chain is built from TRBV7-2 and TRBJ2-7; 11 bases are shared with TRBD2. Trimming took 1 base from V and 2 from J; bases not matched to a gene: 7. Germline loops: CDR1 SGHTA, CDR2 FQGNSA. The CDR3 loop spans 17 amino acids. The CDR3 DNA reads as TGTGCCAGCAGCTTAGTGGCTAGCGGGGGGACCGCCTACGAGCAGTACGTC. Translated, it gives CASSLVASGGTAYEQYV.

The CDR3 reads CASSQELAGGPDTQYF. The CDR3 bases are TGTGCCAGCAGCCAAGAACTAGCGGGAGGGCCAGATACGCAGTATTTT. The V gene is TRBV4-2, the J gene TRBJ2-3; TRBD2 matches 13 bases. CDR1 LGHNA and CDR2 YNFKEQ come from the germline V gene. The V and J ends lost 0 bases and 4 bases, in that order; junction bases with no gene match: 1. The CDR3 covers 16 residues.

The rearrangement uses TRBV7-6 and TRBJ1-3; TRBD1 is a possible D gene (6 bases). The CDR3 loop spans 14 amino acids. The germline V gene has CDR1 SGHVS and CDR2 FNYEAQ. V lost 1 base and J 4 bases, leaving 8 bases between the germline ends. The CDR3 DNA sequence: TGTGCCAGCAGCTTAGGGGGACAAGGAAACACCATATATTTT. Its translation: CASSLGGQGNTIYF.

This clone was observed a few times. The V call is TRBV6-6, the J call TRBJ1-1; D may be TRBD1 (6 bases). The V and J ends lost 6 bases and 1 base respectively, with 12 bases between them. This CDR3 has 14 residues. Germline V gene lookup returns CDR1 MNHNY and CDR2 SVGAGI (reference sequence). The CDR3 here is CASRSGVPNTEAFF. The DNA for the CDR3 is TGTGCCAGCAGATCAGGGGTCCCGAACACTGAAGCTTTCTTT.

The chain links TRBV28 to TRBJ2-1; maybe TRBD2 (6 bases). V shed 2 bases and J shed 0 bases, with 14 bases lying between them. CDR1 and CDR2 (germline): MDHEN, SYDVKM. This CDR3 comprises 17 residues. CDR3 sequence: CASSLRTGVSSYNEQFF. The CDR3 nucleotides are TGTGCCAGCAGTTTAAGAACGGGGGTTAGCTCCTACAATGAGCAGTTCTTC.

The rearrangement links TRBV9 to TRBJ1-2; 8 positions agree with TRBD1. Germline V gene lookup returns CDR1 SGDLS and CDR2 YYNGEE. V lost 3 bases to trimming and J lost 1 base; unmatched junction nucleotides: 2. This CDR3 is 14 amino acids long. The CDR3 DNA is TGTGCCAGCAGCGACGACAGGGGTAACTATGGCTACACCTTC. The encoded protein is CASSDDRGNYGYTF.

For the CDR3, the DNA is TGTGCCAGCAGGACTGTTAACAATGAGCAGTTCTTC. Protein product: CASRTVNNEQFF. The chain combines TRBV6-5 with TRBJ2-1; D is unclear. CDR3 size: 12 residues. V lost 6 bases and J 5 bases, leaving 8 bases between the germline ends. CDR1 MNHEY and CDR2 SVGAGI come from the germline V gene.

This sequence joins TRBV6-5 and TRBJ2-5, with 8 nucleotides matching TRBD1. V lost 8 bases to trimming and J lost 3 bases; unmatched junction nucleotides: 8. Germline CDR1 MNHEY, CDR2 SVGAGI. This CDR3 has 14 residues. CDR3 sequence: CASRPTDREETQYF. DNA for the CDR3: TGTGCCAGCCGGCCCACGGACAGGGAAGAGACCCAGTACTTC.

This chain connects TRBV19 to TRBJ2-7, with TRBD1 matching 10 bases. The CDR3 runs 14 residues. Germline loops: CDR1 LNHDA, CDR2 SQIVND (reference sequence). The trim removed 6 bases at V and 5 bases at J, leaving 7 bases unmatched. DNA for the CDR3: TGTGCCAGTAGCCGCGGACAGGGGGGAAACGAGCAGTACTTC. This gives the protein CASSRGQGGNEQYF.

Only a few counts were recorded for this clone. The V gene is TRBV6-5, the J gene TRBJ2-7, with 7 bases that match TRBD1. V shed 5 bases, J shed 5 bases, and the junction held 6 bases outside the gene matches. This CDR3 contains 13 residues. The germline CDR1 and CDR2 sequences are MNHEY and SVGAGI. The DNA of the CDR3 is TGTGCCAGCAGTGGGACAGCGACGAACGAGCAGTACTTC. The encoded protein is CASSGTATNEQYF.

Concerning this clone: Germline is not matched at one junction end, which may reflect a read error. The V gene is TRBV6-5, the J gene TRBJ2-3; the D gene is possibly TRBD1 (6 bases). The CDR3 length is 13 residues. Germline values: CDR1 MNHEY, CDR2 SVGAGI. The CDR3 sequence is CASRYSQGATQYF. The DNA for the CDR3 is TGTGCCAGCAGATACTCACAGGGCGCTACGCAGTATTTT.

The J gene is TRBJ1-5, the V gene TRBV19; weak D call: TRBD1 (6 bases). Between the trimmed V and J ends, which lost 5 bases and 3 bases, there was a span of 14 bases. The CDR3 length is 15 residues. Germline values: CDR1 LNHDA, CDR2 SQIVND (reference sequence). This CDR3 reads CASSQGKGYNQPQHF. The DNA of the CDR3 is TGTGCCAGTAGTCAGGGGAAAGGGTACAATCAGCCCCAGCATTTT.

The rearrangement joins TRBV6-1 to TRBJ2-3, with 8 bases aligning to TRBD2. This CDR3 is 15 amino acids long. J lost 1 base, V lost 2 bases, and 2 bases had no gene match. Per germline, CDR1 MNHNS and CDR2 SASEGT. The CDR3 DNA follows: TGTGCCAGCAGTGAACCCGGGGGGGGCACAGATACGCAGTATTTT. Translation: CASSEPGGGTDTQYF.

The V call is TRBV11-2, the J call TRBJ2-3; perhaps TRBD2 as D (5 bases). V was trimmed by 3 bases and J by 0 bases, leaving 10 bases between them. This CDR3 is 15 amino acids long. Germline CDR1 SGHAT, CDR2 FQNNGV. CDR3 nucleotides: TGTGCCAGCAGCTTGATGGACTCTAGCACAGATACGCAGTATTTT. Protein: CASSLMDSSTDTQYF.

The genes are TRBV6-5 and TRBJ1-2, with D maybe TRBD1 (6 bases). CDR3 size: 13 residues. Germline V gene lookup returns CDR1 MNHEY and CDR2 SVGAGI. Trimming took 4 bases from V and 2 from J, leaving 8 bases between them. CDR3 residues: CASSSGHNYGYTF. The CDR3 bases are TGTGCCAGCAGTTCGGGACACAACTATGGCTACACCTTC.

The rearrangement links TRBV6-5 to TRBJ2-7; weak D call: TRBD2 (6 bases). This CDR3 is 14 amino acids long. The germline V gene encodes CDR1 MNHEY and CDR2 SVGAGI. The germline V and J ends were trimmed by 2 bases and 2 bases, with 10 bases remaining between them. DNA for the CDR3: TGTGCCAGCAGTTACAGGGAGCGGGCCTACGAGCAGTACTTC. This codes for CASSYRERAYEQYF.

The rearrangement links TRBV5-1 to TRBJ2-7, with D unresolved. V was clipped by 0 bases and J by 2 bases, with 6 bases between them. The CDR3 is made up of 13 amino acids. Germline CDR1 is SGHRS and CDR2 is YFSETQ. In DNA, the CDR3 is TGCGCCAGCAGCTTGGTGGCACCCTACGAGCAGTACTTC. This encodes CASSLVAPYEQYF.